One sample yielded the 20 T cell receptor beta chains listed below, sequenced in a study of vaccination and CD4 T cells after COVID-19. Treatment indicated: roughly 10-day PBMC culture with coronavirus spike peptide pools or control peptides (ViraFEST assay). These receptors lack a known antigen. At the Johns Hopkins FTIC core, DNA taken from cultured CD4+ T cells was sequenced by way of the Oncomine TCR Beta short-read assay. MiXCR, run by TCRdb on the PCR reads, gives a single entry per CDR3 protein. The sample gives roughly 14,000 distinct CDR3 sequences, around 48% of which show up once; approximately 16% is in the top ten. The sequencing used CD4+ T cells from blood, cultured in vitro, collected before SARS-CoV-2 vaccination. The receptors shown here come from a human donor who had recovered from COVID-19.

The CDR3 spells CASSENLGQGAYQPQHF. The DNA for the CDR3 is TGTGCCAGCAGTGAAAACCTAGGACAGGGGGCATATCAGCCCCAGCATTTT. V usage is TRBV6-1 and J usage is TRBJ1-5, with 11 bases lining up with TRBD1. J was trimmed by 5 bases and V by 2 bases; bases with no gene match: 8. The CDR3 contains 17 residues. Germline V lookup: CDR1 MNHNS, CDR2 SASEGT.

The sample holds a few counts of this clonotype. The chain is built from TRBV27 and TRBJ1-2; 7 bases fit TRBD1. CDR1 and CDR2 from the germline V gene are MNHEY and SMNVEV (reference sequence). The CDR3 totals 14 residues. V dropped 4 bases and J dropped 4; count of bases not matched to a gene: 6. Here the CDR3 DNA reads TGTGCCAGCAGTTGGGGCAGGGGGTTCTATGGCTACACCTTC. Protein product: CASSWGRGFYGYTF.

This clonotype is termed medium-sized (0.01 to 0.1%). J is TRBJ1-2 and V is TRBV12-3 or TRBV12-4; D unclear. The CDR3 is 12 amino acids. V was trimmed by 2 bases and J by 1 base, leaving 2 bases between them. CDR3 nucleotides: TGTGCCAGCAGTTTACATAACTATGGCTACACCTTC. It specifies CASSLHNYGYTF.

This clonotype appeared a few times. The rearrangement joins TRBV20-1 to TRBJ2-1, with D unresolved. The CDR3 is 11 residues long. Germline-derived CDR1 and CDR2 are DFQATT and SNEGSKA (reference sequence). V was cut by 3 bases and J by 3 bases, with 3 bases left in between. CDR3 nucleotide sequence: TGCAGTGCTAGGGACTACAATGAGCAGTTCTTC. This codes for CSARDYNEQFF.

This chain links TRBV4-1 with TRBJ2-7; 12 bases are shared with TRBD1. J gave up 7 bases and V 4 bases, and 5 bases lay outside the gene matches. The CDR3 sequence is 14 residues long. Germline loops: CDR1 MGHRA, CDR2 YSYEKL. CDR3 residues: CASSPGTGGREQYF. The DNA for the CDR3 is TGCGCCAGCAGCCCCGGGACAGGGGGCCGGGAGCAGTACTTC.

The gene calls are TRBV19 and TRBJ2-1; 8 bases agree with TRBD2. CDR1 and CDR2 (germline): LNHDA, SQIVND (reference sequence). Unmatched junction bases numbered 9, after V lost 3 bases and J lost 8 bases. CDR3 length: 15 residues. The CDR3 DNA sequence: TGTGCCAGTAGTATTTCTAGCGGGTGGGGCGATGAGCAGTTCTTC. Translation: CASSISSGWGDEQFF.

The V gene is TRBV20-1, the J gene TRBJ2-1, with 12 bases lining up with TRBD2. Unmatched junction bases numbered 0, after V lost 5 bases and J lost 4 bases. The CDR3 totals 13 residues. The germline V gene encodes CDR1 DFQATT and CDR2 SNEGSKA (reference sequence). The CDR3 coding sequence is TGCAGTGCTGGGACTAGCGGGTACAATGAGCAGTTCTTC. Its protein is CSAGTSGYNEQFF.

This clonotype was counted between two and nine times. V gene TRBV4-2 combines with J gene TRBJ2-5, with a weak D call TRBD1 (5 bases). Trimming stripped 5 bases from V and 5 bases from J, with 27 bases between. Germline-derived CDR1 and CDR2 are LGHNA and YNFKEQ. The length of the CDR3 is 18 residues. The CDR3 is CASSSLPQGEYRRETQYF. The CDR3 nucleotides are TGTGCCAGCAGCAGTCTCCCTCAGGGCGAATACCGAAGGGAGACCCAGTACTTC.

The chain uses TRBV2 and TRBJ2-5; D remains ambiguous. V was clipped by 7 bases and J by 2 bases, with 8 bases between them. The germline CDR1 and CDR2 sequences are SNHLY and FYNNEI. CDR3 length equals 12 residues. The CDR3 spells CASTRVQETQYF. The DNA for the CDR3 is TGTGCCAGCACTCGGGTTCAAGAGACCCAGTACTTC.

This sequence joins TRBV7-6 and TRBJ2-3, with TRBD2 matching 10 bases. CDR1 is SGHVS, CDR2 FNYEAQ, per germline. Trimming at V came to 1 base and at J to 0 bases, leaving 10 bases not matched to a gene. The CDR3 loop spans 19 amino acids. Written as DNA, the CDR3 is TGTGCCAGCAGCTTAGTTTTAGCGGGAGGAATTCTGAGCACAGATACGCAGTATTTT. Protein sequence: CASSLVLAGGILSTDTQYF.

The chain joins TRBV5-4 to TRBJ2-1; D is undetermined. From germline, CDR1 is SGHNT and CDR2 YYREEE (reference sequence). CDR3 length equals 13 residues. The V gene lost 4 bases and the J gene lost 5 bases, with 10 bases spanning the gap. CDR3 region: CASSKKINNEQFF. DNA for the CDR3: TGTGCCAGCAGCAAAAAAATCAACAATGAGCAGTTCTTC.

The chain recombines TRBV24-1 with TRBJ2-3; D perhaps matches TRBD2 (5 bases). Trimming took off 5 bases at V and 6 bases at J, with 11 bases between the two ends. The germline gives CDR1 KGHDR, CDR2 SFDVKD. The CDR3 consists of 13 residues. The CDR3 nucleotides are TGTGCCACCAGTGCCTTGGGAGTGGATACGCAGTATTTT. Its translation: CATSALGVDTQYF.

The gene calls are TRBV10-3 and TRBJ1-1; maybe TRBD1 (6 bases). CDR1 is ENHRY and CDR2 is SYGVKD in the germline V gene. The germline V and J ends were trimmed by 2 bases and 0 bases, with 13 bases remaining between them. CDR3 length equals 16 residues. The CDR3, as DNA: TGTGCCATCAGTGAGGTTCAGGGGTCCATGAACACTGAAGCTTTCTTT. This encodes CAISEVQGSMNTEAFF.

The V call is TRBV6-2 or TRBV6-3, the J call TRBJ1-2; 7 bases align to TRBD1. Trimming at V came to 7 bases and at J to 9 bases, leaving 8 bases not matched to a gene. The germline V gene has CDR1 MNHEY and CDR2 SVGEGT. The CDR3 has 12 amino acids. This chain's CDR3 is CASTSNRGSYTF. DNA of the CDR3: TGTGCCAGCACATCCAACAGGGGTAGCTACACCTTC.

This chain links TRBV2 with TRBJ2-1; maybe TRBD2 (5 bases). There are 15 residues in the CDR3. With 3 bases removed from V and 7 bases from J, the gap between germline ends came to 16 bases. Germline CDR1 reads SNHLY; CDR2 reads FYNNEI. CDR3 sequence: CASSDRLPTSNEQFF. In DNA form, the CDR3 reads TGTGCCAGCAGTGATCGGCTACCAACTAGTAATGAGCAGTTCTTC. Full variable domain (outside the CDR3, taken from reference TRBV2 and TRBJ2-1): EPEVTQTPSHQVTQMGQEVILRCVPISNHLYFYWYRQILGQKVEFLVSFYNNEISEKSEIFDDQFSVERPDGSNFTLKIRSTKLEDSAMYFCASSDRLPTSNEQFFGPGTRLTVL.

This clonotype was seen only a few times. This sequence joins TRBV15 and TRBJ1-6, with TRBD1 matching over 7 bases. The junction had 6 bases not matched to a gene; V was cut back by 3 bases and J by 7 bases. The CDR3 is made up of 15 amino acids. Germline CDR1 is LNHNV and CDR2 is YYDKDF (reference sequence). DNA of the CDR3: TGTGCCACCAGCAGCGGGGACAGCCAAAATTCACCCCTCCACTTT. Translation: CATSSGDSQNSPLHF.

V is TRBV27 and J is TRBJ2-1; 7 bases are shared with TRBD2. CDR3 length: 16 residues. The junction had 10 bases not matched to a gene; V was cut back by 3 bases and J by 5 bases. Looked up from germline, CDR1 is MNHEY and CDR2 is SMNVEV (reference sequence). Written as DNA, the CDR3 is TGTGCCAGCAGTTTGTCCACGTCCGCGGGGGACAATGAGCAGTTCTTC. Translating it yields CASSLSTSAGDNEQFF.

The table lists this clonotype with a count of one. V is TRBV19 and J is TRBJ2-5; 8 bases map to TRBD1. The CDR3 extends over 14 amino acids. J lost 2 bases, V lost 5 bases, and 4 bases had no gene match. Germline CDR1 and CDR2: LNHDA and SQIVND (reference sequence). CDR3 amino acids: CASSLDRAQETQYF. In DNA, the CDR3 is TGTGCCAGTAGTCTGGACAGGGCACAAGAGACCCAGTACTTC.

The chain is built from TRBV28 and TRBJ1-1, with no clear D. The V end lost 3 bases, the J end lost 0 bases, and 11 bases lay between the germline ends. This CDR3 has 15 amino acids. The germline V gene has CDR1 MDHEN and CDR2 SYDVKM. The CDR3 sequence is CASSFWTVMNTEAFF. The CDR3 DNA reads as TGTGCCAGCAGTTTCTGGACGGTCATGAACACTGAAGCTTTCTTT.

The CDR3 DNA reads as TGTGCCAGTAGTATACGGCCTAGCGGTCACACCGGGGAGCTGTTTTTT. Its protein is CASSIRPSGHTGELFF. V gene TRBV19 combines with J gene TRBJ2-2, with 7 bases fitting TRBD2. The CDR3 spans 16 residues. Looked up from germline, CDR1 is LNHDA and CDR2 is SQIVND (reference sequence). With V trimmed by 2 bases and J by 3 bases, 6 bases remained unmatched.